The rows below give T cell receptor beta chains drawn from one sample of a study of cytomegalovirus exposure and HLA in healthy donors. Using immunoSEQ multiplex PCR, the repertoire was profiled, and TCRdb retains in-frame clones only, with some absent. The profile shows 45,000 to 65,000 clones, 55% to 80% of them singletons. The sequencing input was PBMCs. All receptors derive from a woman in her 50s in good health and CMV-seropositive. The CDR3 runs from the conserved cysteine through the conserved F or W. A D gene is named only where the DNA matches it firmly. Clone size, where shown, is once, few, many, or a class for clones that have expanded.

TRBV7-2	TRBJ2-4	TRBD2	.	CASRLVTSGQNIQYF
TRBV15	TRBJ1-1	.	.	CATSRTGTGGGEAFF
TRBV6-1	TRBJ2-2	TRBD2	.	CASLARGARTGELFF
TRBV19	TRBJ1-1	.	.	CASITGNTEAFF
TRBV4-2	.	TRBD1	once	CASSHPQGEMGRTYEQYF
TRBV19	TRBJ2-3	TRBD1	.	CASSLRRDRGTDTQYF
TRBV11-2	TRBJ2-3	TRBD2	.	CASSLGISGGLRDTQYF
TRBV4-3	TRBJ1-2	.	few	CASSQDRGANYGYTF
TRBV6-6	TRBJ2-7	.	.	CASSPGHDYEQYF
TRBV28	TRBJ2-1	TRBD1	.	CASDDRGSNNEQFF
TRBV5-1	TRBJ2-1	TRBD2	few	CASTRIAGGPGNEQFF
TRBV5-6	TRBJ1-2	.	few	CASSLPSEDYGYTF
TRBV18	TRBJ2-3	TRBD1	.	CASSPNRGRGIDTQYF
TRBV4-2	TRBJ2-2	TRBD2	.	CASSQDPPVAGGPGGELFF
TRBV11-3	TRBJ2-1	TRBD2	.	CASRGRAEQFF
TRBV15	TRBJ1-2	.	.	CATSSPSAGEYGYTF
TRBV5-6	TRBJ2-2	.	few	CASSPRQFNTGELFF
TRBV2	TRBJ2-2	TRBD2	.	CASFSGGSGELFF
TRBV7-3	TRBJ1-6	.	.	CASSLSQGYSPLHF
TRBV2	TRBJ2-1	TRBD2	.	CASSDRGTSGRSSYNEQFF
TRBV4-1	TRBJ2-2	TRBD2	.	CASSRLPGRGNTGELFF
TRBV7-7	TRBJ1-5	TRBD1	.	CASSEDRGQPQHF
TRBV19	TRBJ2-5	.	once	CASRPNAGAHQETQYF
TRBV30	TRBJ2-7	TRBD2	.	CACSWGGYSYEQYF